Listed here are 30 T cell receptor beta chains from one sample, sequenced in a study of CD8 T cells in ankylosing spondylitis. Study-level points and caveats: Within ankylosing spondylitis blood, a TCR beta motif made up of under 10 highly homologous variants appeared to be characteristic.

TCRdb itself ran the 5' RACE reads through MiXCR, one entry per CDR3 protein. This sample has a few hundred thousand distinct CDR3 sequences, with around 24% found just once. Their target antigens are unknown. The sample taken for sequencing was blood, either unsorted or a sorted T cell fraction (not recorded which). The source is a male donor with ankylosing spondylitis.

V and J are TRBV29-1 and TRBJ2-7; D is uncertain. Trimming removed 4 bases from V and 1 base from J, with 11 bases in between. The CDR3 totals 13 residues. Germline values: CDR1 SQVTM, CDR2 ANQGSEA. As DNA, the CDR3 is TGCAGCGTTGCGGAGTGGAGTTCCTACGAGCAGTACTTC. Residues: CSVAEWSSYEQYF.

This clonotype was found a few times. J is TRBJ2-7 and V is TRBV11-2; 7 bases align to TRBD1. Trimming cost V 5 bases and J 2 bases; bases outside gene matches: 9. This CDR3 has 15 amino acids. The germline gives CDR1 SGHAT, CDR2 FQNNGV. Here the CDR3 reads CASSLGTAKTYEQYF. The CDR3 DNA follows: TGTGCCAGCAGCCTAGGGACAGCTAAGACCTACGAGCAGTACTTC.

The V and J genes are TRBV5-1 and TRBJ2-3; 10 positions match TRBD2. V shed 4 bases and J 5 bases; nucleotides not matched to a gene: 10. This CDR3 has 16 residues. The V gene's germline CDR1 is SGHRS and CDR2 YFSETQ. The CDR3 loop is CASSRSPSGGEDTQYF. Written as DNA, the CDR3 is TGCGCCAGCAGCCGCAGCCCTAGCGGGGGAGAAGATACGCAGTATTTT. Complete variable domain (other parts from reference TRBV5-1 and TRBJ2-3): KAGVTQTPRYLIKTRGQQVTLSCSPISGHRSVSWYQQTPGQGLQFLFEYFSETQRNKGNFPGRFSGRQFSNSRSEMNVSTLELGDSALYLCASSRSPSGGEDTQYFGPGTRLTVL.

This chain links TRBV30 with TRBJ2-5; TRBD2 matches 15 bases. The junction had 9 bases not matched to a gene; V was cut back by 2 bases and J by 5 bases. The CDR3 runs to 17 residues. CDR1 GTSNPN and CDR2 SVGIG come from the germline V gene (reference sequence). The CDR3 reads CAWSPGTSGRLGETQYF. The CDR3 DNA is TGTGCCTGGAGTCCCGGGACTAGCGGGAGGCTAGGGGAGACCCAGTACTTC. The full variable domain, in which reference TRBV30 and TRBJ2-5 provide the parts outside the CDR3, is SQTIHQWPATLVQPVGSPLSLECTVEGTSNPNLYWYRQAAGRGLQLLFYSVGIGQISSEVPQNLSASRPQDRQFILSSKKLLLSDSGFYLCAWSPGTSGRLGETQYFGPGTRLLVL.

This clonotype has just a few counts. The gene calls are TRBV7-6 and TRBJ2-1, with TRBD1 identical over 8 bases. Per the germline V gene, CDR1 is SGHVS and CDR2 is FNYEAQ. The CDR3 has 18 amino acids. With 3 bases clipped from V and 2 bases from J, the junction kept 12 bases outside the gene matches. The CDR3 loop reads CASSFSPPLGQAYNEQFF. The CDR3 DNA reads TGTGCCAGCAGCTTTTCCCCTCCACTGGGACAGGCCTACAATGAGCAGTTCTTC.

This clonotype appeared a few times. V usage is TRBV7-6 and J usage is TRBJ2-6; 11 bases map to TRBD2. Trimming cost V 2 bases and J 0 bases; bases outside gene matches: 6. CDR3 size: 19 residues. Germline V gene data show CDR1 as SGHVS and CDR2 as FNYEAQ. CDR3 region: CASSLLTSGVVSGANVLTF. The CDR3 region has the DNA TGTGCCAGCAGCTTATTGACTAGCGGGGTCGTCTCTGGGGCCAACGTCCTGACTTTC.

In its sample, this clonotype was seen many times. CDR3 protein: CASSMGQRNTGELFF. The CDR3 DNA reads as TGTGCCAGCAGCATGGGACAGAGAAACACCGGGGAGCTGTTTTTT. The chain couples TRBV9 to TRBJ2-2; 7 bases match TRBD1. In germline, CDR1 is SGDLS, CDR2 YYNGEE. CDR3 length: 15 amino acids. V lost 4 bases to trimming and J lost 2 bases; unmatched junction nucleotides: 5.

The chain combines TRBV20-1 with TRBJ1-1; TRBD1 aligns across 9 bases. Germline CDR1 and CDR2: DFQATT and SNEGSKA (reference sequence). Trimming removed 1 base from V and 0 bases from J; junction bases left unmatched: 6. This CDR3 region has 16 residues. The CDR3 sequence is CSARAPTGGLNTEAFF. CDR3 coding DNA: TGCAGTGCTAGAGCGCCCACAGGGGGCTTGAACACTGAAGCTTTCTTT.

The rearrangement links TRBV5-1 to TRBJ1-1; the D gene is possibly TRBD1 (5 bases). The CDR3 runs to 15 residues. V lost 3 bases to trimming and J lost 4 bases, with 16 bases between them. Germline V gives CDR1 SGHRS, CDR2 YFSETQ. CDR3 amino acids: CASSWFGATGTEAFF. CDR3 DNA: TGCGCCAGCAGCTGGTTCGGGGCTACAGGCACTGAAGCTTTCTTT.

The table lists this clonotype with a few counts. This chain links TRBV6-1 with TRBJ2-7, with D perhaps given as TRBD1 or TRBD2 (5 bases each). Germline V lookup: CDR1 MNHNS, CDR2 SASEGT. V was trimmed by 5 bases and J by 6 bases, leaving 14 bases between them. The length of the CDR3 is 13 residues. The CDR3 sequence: CASSTRGGAEQYF. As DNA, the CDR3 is TGTGCCAGCAGTACCCGGGGTGGGGCCGAGCAGTACTTC.

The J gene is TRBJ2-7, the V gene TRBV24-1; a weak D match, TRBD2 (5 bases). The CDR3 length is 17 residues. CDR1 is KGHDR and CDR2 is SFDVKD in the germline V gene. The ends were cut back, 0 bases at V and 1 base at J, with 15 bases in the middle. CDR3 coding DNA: TGTGCCACCAGTGATTTGTTAGGGCGGGCGCGATCCTACGAGCAGTACTTC. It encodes CATSDLLGRARSYEQYF.

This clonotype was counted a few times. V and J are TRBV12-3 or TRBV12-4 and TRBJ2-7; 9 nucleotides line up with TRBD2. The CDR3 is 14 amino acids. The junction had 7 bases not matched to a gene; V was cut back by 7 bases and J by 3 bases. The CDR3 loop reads CASTEAGGFYEQYF. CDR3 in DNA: TGTGCCAGCACTGAAGCGGGAGGATTCTACGAGCAGTACTTC.

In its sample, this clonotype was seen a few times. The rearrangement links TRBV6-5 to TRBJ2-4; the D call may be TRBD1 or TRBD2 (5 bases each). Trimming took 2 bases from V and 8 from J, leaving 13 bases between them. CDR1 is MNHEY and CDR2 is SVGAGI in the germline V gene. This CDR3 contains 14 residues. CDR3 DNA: TGTGCCAGCAGTTACCCGGGGCTATTCGACATTCAGTACTTC. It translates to CASSYPGLFDIQYF.

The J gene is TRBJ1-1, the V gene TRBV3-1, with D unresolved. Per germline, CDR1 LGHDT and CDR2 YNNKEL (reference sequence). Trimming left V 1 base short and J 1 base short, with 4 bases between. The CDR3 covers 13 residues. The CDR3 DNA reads TGTGCCAGCAGCCAAGTTCCGAACACTGAAGCTTTCTTT. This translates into CASSQVPNTEAFF.

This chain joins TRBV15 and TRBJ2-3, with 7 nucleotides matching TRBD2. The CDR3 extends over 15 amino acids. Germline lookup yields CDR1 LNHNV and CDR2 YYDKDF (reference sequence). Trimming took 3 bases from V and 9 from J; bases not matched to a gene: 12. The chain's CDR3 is CATSSPWEGTGTQYF. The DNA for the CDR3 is TGTGCCACCAGCAGTCCATGGGAGGGGACTGGGACGCAGTATTTT.

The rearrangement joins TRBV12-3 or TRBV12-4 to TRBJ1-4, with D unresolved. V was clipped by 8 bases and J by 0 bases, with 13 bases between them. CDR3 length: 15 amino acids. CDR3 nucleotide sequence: TGTGCCAGCGGGCGCCGCTCCGCAACTAATGAAAAACTGTTTTTT. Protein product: CASGRRSATNEKLFF.

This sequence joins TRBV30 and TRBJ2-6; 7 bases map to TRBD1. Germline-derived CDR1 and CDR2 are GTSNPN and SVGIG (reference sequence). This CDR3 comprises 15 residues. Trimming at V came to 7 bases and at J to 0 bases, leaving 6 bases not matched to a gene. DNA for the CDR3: TGTGCCTCGGACCGGGACAGCTCTGGGGCCAACGTCCTGACTTTC. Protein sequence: CASDRDSSGANVLTF.

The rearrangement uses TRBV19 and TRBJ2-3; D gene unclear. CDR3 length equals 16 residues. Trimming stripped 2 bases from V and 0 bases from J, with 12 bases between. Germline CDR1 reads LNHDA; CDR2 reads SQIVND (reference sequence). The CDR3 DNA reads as TGTGCCAGTAGTATACTGGACGTCGGGAGCACAGATACGCAGTATTTT. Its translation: CASSILDVGSTDTQYF. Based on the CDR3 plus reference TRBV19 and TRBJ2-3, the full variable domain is DGGITQSPKYLFRKEGQNVTLSCEQNLNHDAMYWYRQDPGQGLRLIYYSQIVNDFQKGDIAEGYSVSREKKESFPLTVTSAQKNPTAFYLCASSILDVGSTDTQYFGPGTRLTVL.

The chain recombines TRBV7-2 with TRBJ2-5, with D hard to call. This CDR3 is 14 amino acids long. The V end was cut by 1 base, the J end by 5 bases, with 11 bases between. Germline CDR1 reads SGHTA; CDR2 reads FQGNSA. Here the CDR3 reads CASSLVTVFETQYF. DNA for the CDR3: TGTGCCAGCAGCTTAGTAACGGTTTTTGAGACCCAGTACTTC.

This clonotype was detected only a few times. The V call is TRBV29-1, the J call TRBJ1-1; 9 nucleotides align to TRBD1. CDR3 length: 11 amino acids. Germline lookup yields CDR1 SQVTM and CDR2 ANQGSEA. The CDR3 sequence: CPRTGVTEAFF. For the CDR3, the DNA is TGCCCCCGGACAGGGGTGACTGAAGCTTTCTTT.

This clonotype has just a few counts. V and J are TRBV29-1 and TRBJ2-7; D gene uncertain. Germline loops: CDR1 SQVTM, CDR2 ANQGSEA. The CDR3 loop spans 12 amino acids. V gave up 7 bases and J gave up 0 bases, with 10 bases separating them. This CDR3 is CSARAPSYEQYF. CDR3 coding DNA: TGCAGCGCACGGGCCCCCTCCTACGAGCAGTACTTC.

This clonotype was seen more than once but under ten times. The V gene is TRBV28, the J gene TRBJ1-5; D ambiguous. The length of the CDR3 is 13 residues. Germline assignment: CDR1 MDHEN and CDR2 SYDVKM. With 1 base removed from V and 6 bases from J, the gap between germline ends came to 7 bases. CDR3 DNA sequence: TGTGCCAGCAGTTTATTAATCATTCAGCCCCAGCATTTT. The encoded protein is CASSLLIIQPQHF.

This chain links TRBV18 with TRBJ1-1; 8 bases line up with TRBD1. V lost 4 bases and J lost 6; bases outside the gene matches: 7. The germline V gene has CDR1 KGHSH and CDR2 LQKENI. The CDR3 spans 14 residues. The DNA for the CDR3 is TGTGCCAGCTCACTGACAGGGGAAGGGGCTGAAGCTTTCTTT. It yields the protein CASSLTGEGAEAFF.

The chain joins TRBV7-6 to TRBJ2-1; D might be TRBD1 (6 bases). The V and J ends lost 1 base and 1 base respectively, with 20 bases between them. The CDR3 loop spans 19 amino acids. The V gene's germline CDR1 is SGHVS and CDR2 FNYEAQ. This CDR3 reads CASSLVIGATGRSYNEQFF. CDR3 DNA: TGTGCCAGCAGCTTAGTGATAGGGGCGACAGGCCGGTCCTACAATGAGCAGTTCTTC.

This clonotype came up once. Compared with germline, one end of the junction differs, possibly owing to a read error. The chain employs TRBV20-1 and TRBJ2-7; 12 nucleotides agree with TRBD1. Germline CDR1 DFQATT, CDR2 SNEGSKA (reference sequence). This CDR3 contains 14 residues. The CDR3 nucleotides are TGCAGTGCGCGAGGGACAGGGGGCTTCTACGAGAAGTACTTC. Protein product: CSARGTGGFYEKYF.

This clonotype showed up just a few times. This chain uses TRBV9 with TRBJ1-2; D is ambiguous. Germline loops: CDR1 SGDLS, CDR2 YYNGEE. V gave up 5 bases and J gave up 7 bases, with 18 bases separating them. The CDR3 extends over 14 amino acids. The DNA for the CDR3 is TGTGCCAGCAGGGTCATGGGTTCCTCTCTTGGCTACACCTTC. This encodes CASRVMGSSLGYTF.

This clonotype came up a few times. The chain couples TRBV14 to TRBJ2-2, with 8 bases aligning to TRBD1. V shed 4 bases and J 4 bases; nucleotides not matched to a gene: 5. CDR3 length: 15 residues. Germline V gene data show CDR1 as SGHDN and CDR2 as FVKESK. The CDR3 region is CASSRITGGTGELFF. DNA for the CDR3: TGTGCCAGCAGCCGAATCACAGGGGGCACCGGGGAGCTGTTTTTT.

The CDR3 nucleotides are TGTGCCAGCAGTTTGGGCGGACAGGGGGATGAAAAACTGTTTTTT. It is translated as CASSLGGQGDEKLFF. This chain joins TRBV28 and TRBJ1-4, with 10 bases matching TRBD1. From germline, CDR1 is MDHEN and CDR2 SYDVKM. The CDR3 covers 15 residues. V lost 3 bases, J lost 6 bases, and 4 bases stayed unmatched.

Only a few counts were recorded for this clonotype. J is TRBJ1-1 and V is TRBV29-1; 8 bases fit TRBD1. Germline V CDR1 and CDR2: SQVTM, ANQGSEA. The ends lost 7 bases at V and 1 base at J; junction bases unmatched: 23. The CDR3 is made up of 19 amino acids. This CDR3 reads CSAQEWVGTGQRGNTEAFF. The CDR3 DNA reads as TGCAGCGCCCAAGAGTGGGTCGGGACAGGACAACGGGGGAACACTGAAGCTTTCTTT.

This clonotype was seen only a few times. As DNA, the CDR3 is TGCAGCGTTGAAGAGGGGCGAGGATCTGGAAACACCATATATTTT. This codes for CSVEEGRGSGNTIYF. The chain recombines TRBV29-1 with TRBJ1-3; D perhaps matches TRBD1 (5 bases). Trimming shortened V by 0 bases and J by 1 base, and 10 bases separated the two germline ends. Germline-derived CDR1 and CDR2 are SQVTM and ANQGSEA. There are 15 residues in the CDR3.